Shown below are 18 T cell receptor beta chains from a single sample sequenced in a study of CD8 T cells in Susac syndrome. Random hexamers were used to reverse transcribe the RNA input (roughly 0.5 to 1 ug). TCRdb re-analysed the immunoSEQ multiplex PCR reads in MiXCR, keeping a single row per CDR3 protein. The data contain about 430,000 distinct CDR3 sequences, about 85% of them singletons. Sample: CD8+ T cells from PBMCs. These receptors were taken from a human donor with multiple sclerosis.

This rearrangement joins TRBV4-2 to TRBJ1-1; D is ambiguous. The V end was cut by 4 bases, the J end by 2 bases, with 8 bases between. The CDR3 totals 13 residues. Germline assignment: CDR1 LGHNA and CDR2 YNFKEQ. The CDR3 coding sequence is TGTGCCAGCAGCCCGCTTAACAACACTGAAGCTTTCTTT. Encoded protein: CASSPLNNTEAFF.

This rearrangement joins TRBV30 to TRBJ2-5; 8 nucleotides agree with TRBD1. This CDR3 has 15 amino acids. CDR1 GTSNPN and CDR2 SVGIG come from the germline V gene (reference sequence). J was trimmed by 5 bases and V by 1 base; bases with no gene match: 9. The CDR3 DNA reads as TGTGCCTGGAGTGCAGGGGGCATGGGACTGGAGACCCAGTACTTC. Its translation is CAWSAGGMGLETQYF.

J is TRBJ2-7 and V is TRBV11-3; 7 bases match TRBD1. Per the germline V gene, CDR1 is SGHNT and CDR2 is YENEEA. The V segment lost 0 bases and the J segment 0 bases; nucleotides outside the gene matches: 5. This CDR3 has 16 residues. The CDR3 loop is CASSLDQTGSSYEQYF. In nucleotides, the CDR3 is TGTGCCAGCAGCTTAGATCAGACAGGGAGCTCCTACGAGCAGTACTTC.

This clonotype was seen just once. The J gene is TRBJ2-7, the V gene TRBV20-1, with a possible D match to TRBD1 (6 bases). The CDR3 has 13 amino acids. V lost 6 bases to trimming and J lost 5 bases, with 17 bases between them. The germline CDR1 and CDR2 sequences are DFQATT and SNEGSKA (reference sequence). The CDR3 sequence is CSAPKAQGNEQYF. The CDR3 coding sequence is TGCAGTGCCCCGAAAGCACAGGGCAACGAGCAGTACTTC.

The rearrangement joins TRBV30 to TRBJ2-7; D unresolved. Trimming left V 8 bases short and J 9 bases short, with 20 bases between. The CDR3 is 12 residues long. CDR1 is GTSNPN and CDR2 is SVGIG in the germline V gene (reference sequence). The CDR3 loop is CAASPELPGQYF. The CDR3 DNA reads as TGTGCCGCCTCACCCGAGTTACCCGGGCAGTACTTC.

CDR3 DNA: TGCAGTGCTAGTAGAGACTTCGAAGCTTTCTTT. Translating it yields CSASRDFEAFF. The chain is built from TRBV20-1 and TRBJ1-1; D remains ambiguous. The CDR3 runs to 11 residues. The V end was cut by 3 bases, the J end by 8 bases, with 10 bases between. Germline V gene lookup returns CDR1 DFQATT and CDR2 SNEGSKA (reference sequence).

This clonotype was counted between two and nine times. The chain links TRBV6-2 or TRBV6-3 to TRBJ2-3; D ambiguous. This CDR3 is 11 amino acids long. Germline-derived CDR1 and CDR2 are MNHEY and SVGEGT. The ends were cut back, 6 bases at V and 6 bases at J, with 7 bases in the middle. The CDR3 region is CASSLWDTQYF. As DNA, the CDR3 is TGTGCCAGCAGCCTCTGGGATACGCAGTATTTT.

The gene calls are TRBV12-3 or TRBV12-4 and TRBJ1-1; D possibly corresponds to TRBD1 (5 bases). Trimming stripped 6 bases from V and 0 bases from J, with 17 bases between. The CDR3 consists of 16 residues. The CDR3 protein is CASSFDPGRVNTEAFF. The CDR3 DNA sequence: TGTGCCAGCAGCTTCGATCCGGGACGGGTGAACACTGAAGCTTTCTTT.

The gene calls are TRBV20-1 and TRBJ2-1; D is unclear. V was pared by 6 bases and J by 2 bases, with 14 bases between. This CDR3 is built from 14 residues. In germline, CDR1 is DFQATT, CDR2 SNEGSKA (reference sequence). The CDR3 is CSARGGVTYNEQFF. CDR3 DNA: TGCAGTGCCCGTGGCGGCGTAACCTACAATGAGCAGTTCTTC.

The CDR3 reads CASRRYRGQSSYNEQFF. CDR3 sequence (DNA): TGTGCCAGCAGACGATACAGGGGTCAGAGCTCCTACAATGAGCAGTTCTTC. The chain employs TRBV7-9 and TRBJ2-1; 7 bases map to TRBD1. Germline V gives CDR1 SEHNR, CDR2 FQNEAQ (reference sequence). Trimming removed 6 bases from V and 0 bases from J; junction bases left unmatched: 11. This CDR3 is built from 17 residues. Full variable domain (rest looked up from reference TRBV7-9 and TRBJ2-1): DTGVSQNPRHKITKRGQNVTFRCDPISEHNRLYWYRQTLGQGPEFLTYFQNEAQLEKSRLLSDRFSAERPKGSFSTLEIQRTEQGDSAMYLCASRRYRGQSSYNEQFFGPGTRLTVL.

This clonotype appeared once. The chain joins TRBV4-1 to TRBJ2-1; TRBD2 aligns across 7 bases. Per germline, CDR1 MGHRA and CDR2 YSYEKL. This CDR3 spans 13 amino acids. V shed 4 bases, J shed 8 bases, and the junction held 5 bases outside the gene matches. The CDR3 protein is CASSRGGGDEQFF. As DNA, the CDR3 is TGCGCCAGCAGCCGCGGGGGAGGCGATGAGCAGTTCTTC.

This clonotype has a handful of counts. The rearrangement joins TRBV6-4 to TRBJ2-3; D is unresolved. Germline-derived CDR1 and CDR2 are MRHNA and SNTAGT. This CDR3 is built from 14 residues. Between the trimmed V and J ends, which lost 2 bases and 1 base, there was a span of 7 bases. The CDR3 is CASSDEQGTDTQYF. DNA for the CDR3: TGTGCCAGCAGTGACGAGCAGGGCACAGATACGCAGTATTTT.

The chain uses TRBV19 and TRBJ2-2; weak D call: TRBD1 (5 bases). Trimming pared 4 bases from V and 6 bases from J, leaving 6 bases between. CDR1 and CDR2 from the germline V gene are LNHDA and SQIVND (reference sequence). There are 12 residues in the CDR3. The CDR3 loop reads CASSKGSGELFF. The CDR3 DNA reads TGTGCCAGTAGTAAGGGGTCCGGGGAGCTGTTTTTT. Full variable domain (rest looked up from reference TRBV19 and TRBJ2-2): DGGITQSPKYLFRKEGQNVTLSCEQNLNHDAMYWYRQDPGQGLRLIYYSQIVNDFQKGDIAEGYSVSREKKESFPLTVTSAQKNPTAFYLCASSKGSGELFFGEGSRLTVL.

This clonotype was detected once. The genes are TRBV27 and TRBJ2-7; 10 positions agree with TRBD1. J was trimmed by 3 bases and V by 3 bases; bases with no gene match: 8. The CDR3 consists of 16 residues. Germline V gene data show CDR1 as MNHEY and CDR2 as SMNVEV (reference sequence). CDR3: CASSLSGQGSYYEQYF. As DNA, the CDR3 is TGTGCCAGCAGTTTGTCGGGACAGGGGAGTTACTACGAGCAGTACTTC.

V is TRBV3-1 and J is TRBJ2-3, with D perhaps being TRBD1 or TRBD2 (5 bases each). V dropped 0 bases and J dropped 2 bases, with 21 bases sitting between them. Germline lookup yields CDR1 LGHDT and CDR2 YNNKEL (reference sequence). This CDR3 comprises 19 residues. The CDR3 DNA reads as TGTGCCAGCAGCCAAGACTGGGCTTCACTAGGGACCTACACAGATACGCAGTATTTT. It specifies CASSQDWASLGTYTDTQYF.

The chain couples TRBV6-5 to TRBJ2-1; no reliable D call. CDR1 is MNHEY and CDR2 is SVGAGI in the germline V gene. V lost 0 bases, J lost 4 bases, and 10 bases lay in between. The CDR3 spans 15 residues. DNA of the CDR3: TGTGCCAGCAGTTACTCCCACCCGGCTTACAATGAGCAGTTCTTC. Translation gives CASSYSHPAYNEQFF.

This clonotype was seen a single time. The chain has TRBV27 and TRBJ1-5; TRBD1 matches at 7 bases. The CDR3 totals 14 residues. Germline V gene sequence: CDR1 MNHEY, CDR2 SMNVEV (reference sequence). The V gene end was trimmed by 8 bases and the J gene end by 2 bases; junction bases not matched to a gene: 6. The CDR3 sequence: CASRDRGGNQPQHF. The CDR3 bases are TGTGCCAGCCGGGACAGAGGGGGCAATCAGCCCCAGCATTTT.

CDR3: CASSKYRDRAAKNIQYF. In DNA form, the CDR3 reads TGTGCCAGCAGCAAATACCGGGACAGGGCAGCCAAAAACATTCAGTACTTC. The rearrangement links TRBV7-8 to TRBJ2-4, with 9 bases that match TRBD1. J was trimmed by 0 bases and V by 5 bases; bases with no gene match: 8. This CDR3 is built from 17 residues. CDR1 SGHVS and CDR2 FQNEAQ come from the germline V gene.